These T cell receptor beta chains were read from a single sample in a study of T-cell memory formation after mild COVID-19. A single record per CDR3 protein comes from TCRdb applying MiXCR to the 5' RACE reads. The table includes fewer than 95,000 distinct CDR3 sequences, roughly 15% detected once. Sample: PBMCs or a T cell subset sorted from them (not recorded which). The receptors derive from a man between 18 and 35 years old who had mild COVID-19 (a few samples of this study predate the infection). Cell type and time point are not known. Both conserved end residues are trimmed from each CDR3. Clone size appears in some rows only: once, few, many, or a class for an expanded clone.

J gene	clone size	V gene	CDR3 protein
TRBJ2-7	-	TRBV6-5	ASSYFPGRGLEQY
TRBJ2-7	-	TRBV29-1	SVSGESSYEQY
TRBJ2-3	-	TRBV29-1	SVVSSGGNPGDTQY
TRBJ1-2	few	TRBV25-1	ASSELRANYGYT
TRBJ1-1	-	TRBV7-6	ASSPMGGTNTEAF
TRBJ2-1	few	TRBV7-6	ASSLGGPMSSYNEQF
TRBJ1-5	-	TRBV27	ASRGGMGYQPQH
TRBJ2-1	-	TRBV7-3	ASSWTSGVYNEQF
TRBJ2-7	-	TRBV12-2	ASRSRGGRDRANWHYYEQY
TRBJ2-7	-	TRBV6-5	ASSYSDRHEQY
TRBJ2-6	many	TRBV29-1	SVEDGGSGANVLT
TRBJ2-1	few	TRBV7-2	ASGVLAGDASFMNEQF
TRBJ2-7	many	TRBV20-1	SARRTVDYEQY
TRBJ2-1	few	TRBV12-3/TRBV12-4	ASGSSGGFLNEQF
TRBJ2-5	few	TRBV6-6	ASSPRSGVGGGETQY
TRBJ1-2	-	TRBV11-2	ASSLSRWGPTNYGYT
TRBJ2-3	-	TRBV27	ASSFHGADTQY
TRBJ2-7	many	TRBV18	ASSPSQTGSSYEQY
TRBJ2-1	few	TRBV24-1	ATSDSGIYNEQF
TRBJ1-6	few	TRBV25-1	ASSEWRNDRTGALPLH
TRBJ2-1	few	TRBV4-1	ASSQRAGASNEQF
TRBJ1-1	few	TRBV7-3	ASSLMGGVGSEAF
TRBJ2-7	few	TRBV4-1	ASSPPGQTYEQY
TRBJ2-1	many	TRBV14	ASSRQGNEQF
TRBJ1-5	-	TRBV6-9	AGYRGSGNQPQH
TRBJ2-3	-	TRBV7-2	ASSPVWGPTDTQY
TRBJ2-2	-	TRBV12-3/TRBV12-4	ASSDGNTGELF
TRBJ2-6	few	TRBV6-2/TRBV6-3	ASSEANVLT
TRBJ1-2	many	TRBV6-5	ASSYSGAADGYT
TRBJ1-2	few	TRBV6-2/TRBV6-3	ASSPQGAGNGYT
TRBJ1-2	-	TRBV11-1	ASSFPSSYGYT
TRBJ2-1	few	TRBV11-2	ASSFSGTVGNEQF
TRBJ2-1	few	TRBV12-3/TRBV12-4	ASRDGTSLYNEQF
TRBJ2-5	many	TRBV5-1	ASSLDGGTQETQY
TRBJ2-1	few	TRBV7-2	ASTFKSNEQF
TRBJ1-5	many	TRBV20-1	SATPLPGSSNQPQH
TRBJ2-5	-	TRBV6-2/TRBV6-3	ASTKVTKWETQY
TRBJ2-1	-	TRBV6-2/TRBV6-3	ASRRGQGRYEQF
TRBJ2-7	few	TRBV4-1	ASSQGRDSGYEQY
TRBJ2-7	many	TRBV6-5	ASSYQEVSYEQY
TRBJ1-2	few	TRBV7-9	ASSLNSDGFYGYT
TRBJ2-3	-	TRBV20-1	SASHSLVVTDTQY
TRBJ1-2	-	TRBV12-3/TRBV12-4	ASRYPGGGIYGYT
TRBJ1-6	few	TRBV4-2	ASSTRGDSYNSPLH
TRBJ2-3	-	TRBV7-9	ASSPQSRDYITDTQY
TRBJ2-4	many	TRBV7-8	ASSFRDRVGTKNIQY
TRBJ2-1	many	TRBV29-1	SVEGGFPYNEQF
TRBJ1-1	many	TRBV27	ASIGWGPEAF
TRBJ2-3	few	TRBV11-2	ASSLRASGSYTDTQY
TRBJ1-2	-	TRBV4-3	ASSQEGRTGLGLPHVYT
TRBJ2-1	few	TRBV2	ASSRLAGGRDNEQF